A single sample gave rise to the 12 T cell receptor beta chains below, sequenced in a study of blood T cell repertoires in COVID-19 (dated by TCRdb to the early 2020s). Preparation of the library involved the immunoSEQ multiplex PCR assay. As stored in TCRdb, this immuneACCESS dataset retains in-frame rearrangements with V and J assigned. A fraction of the clones does not appear; measured against another copy, unresolved V genes explain less than half of the discrepancy, and the remainder lacks a known reason. Recorded for this sample are roughly 250,000 clones; 84% of them occurred a single time. Jointly, the top ten make up about 9.1% of the sample. The sequenced material came from peripheral blood. These receptors all stem from a human donor in a cohort sampled during active COVID-19.

This chain connects TRBV27 to TRBJ1-4; no definite D call. V lost 3 bases and J 8 bases, leaving 10 bases between the germline ends. The CDR3 runs to 13 residues. CDR1 MNHEY and CDR2 SMNVEV come from the germline V gene (reference sequence). The CDR3 coding sequence is TGTGCCAGCAGTTTCAGTTTCTTAGAAAAACTGTTTTTT. It yields the protein CASSFSFLEKLFF.

The chain is built from TRBV3-1 (or the pseudogene TRBV3-2) and TRBJ2-7, with D maybe TRBD2 (7 bases). CDR3 size: 16 residues. Per germline, CDR1 LGHDT and CDR2 YNNKEL (reference sequence). V was pared by 1 base and J by 0 bases, with 13 bases between. The CDR3 protein is CASSQVARGGSYEQYF. CDR3 bases: TGTGCCAGCAGCCAAGTCGCGAGGGGGGGCTCCTACGAGCAGTACTTC.

The chain's CDR3 is CASSEVARGEKLFF. CDR3 in DNA: TGTGCCAGCAGTGAGGTAGCTAGGGGCGAAAAACTGTTTTTT. J is TRBJ1-4 and V is TRBV2; D is perhaps TRBD1 (5 bases). The ends were cut back, 3 bases at V and 8 bases at J, with 13 bases in the middle. CDR1 is SNHLY and CDR2 is FYNNEI in the germline V gene. This CDR3 region has 14 residues.

This chain connects TRBV6-5 to TRBJ2-7; D possibly corresponds to TRBD2 (5 bases). Germline CDR1 is MNHEY and CDR2 is SVGAGI. The V gene lost 8 bases and the J gene lost 3 bases, with 14 bases spanning the gap. This CDR3 comprises 13 residues. The CDR3 region is CASLDWMNYEQYF. As DNA, the CDR3 is TGTGCCAGCCTGGACTGGATGAACTACGAGCAGTACTTC.

The rearrangement links TRBV6-5 to TRBJ2-7, with D unresolved. V was trimmed by 4 bases and J by 4 bases, leaving 5 bases between them. The CDR3 extends over 11 amino acids. The V gene's germline CDR1 is MNHEY and CDR2 SVGAGI. CDR3 coding DNA: TGTGCCAGCAGTTTCGGGTACGAGCAGTACTTC. It specifies CASSFGYEQYF.

The CDR3 loop reads CASSLGLARTEAFF. The CDR3, as DNA: TGTGCCAGCAGCTTAGGCCTAGCTCGGACTGAAGCTTTCTTT. This chain connects TRBV11-2 to TRBJ1-1, with D unresolved. There are 14 residues in the CDR3. CDR1 SGHAT and CDR2 FQNNGV come from the germline V gene. V lost 1 base and J lost 5, with 11 bases in between.

The gene calls are TRBV3-1 (or the pseudogene TRBV3-2) and TRBJ1-6; no definite D call. The CDR3 has 13 amino acids. The germline V and J ends were trimmed by 2 bases and 11 bases, with 10 bases remaining between them. Germline CDR1 reads LGHDT; CDR2 reads YNNKEL (reference sequence). The CDR3 is CASSQTGIAPLHF. The DNA for the CDR3 is TGTGCCAGCAGCCAAACGGGAATTGCACCCCTCCACTTT.

This clone has just one count. The chain uses TRBV24-1 and TRBJ2-5, with D possibly TRBD1 on 5 matching bases. The CDR3 contains 13 residues. Trimming removed 6 bases at V and 2 bases at J, with 9 bases between. The V gene's germline CDR1 is KGHDR and CDR2 SFDVKD. The CDR3 DNA follows: TGTGCCACCAGTACCGACAGTCAAGAGACCCAGTACTTC. It yields the protein CATSTDSQETQYF.

This chain links TRBV19 with TRBJ1-1, with D possibly being TRBD1 (5 bases). V dropped 2 bases and J dropped 3 bases, with 13 bases sitting between them. Germline V lookup: CDR1 LNHDA, CDR2 SQIVND (reference sequence). CDR3 length: 15 amino acids. CDR3 DNA sequence: TGTGCCAGTAGTATAAGTGTGGGGCGGTACACTGAAGCTTTCTTT. Encoded protein: CASSISVGRYTEAFF.

The chain couples TRBV7-9 to TRBJ1-1; D call uncertain. V dropped 6 bases and J dropped 5 bases, with 7 bases sitting between them. Germline CDR1 SEHNR, CDR2 FQNEAQ (reference sequence). The CDR3 runs to 11 residues. The CDR3 reads CASRRVTEAFF. For the CDR3, the DNA is TGTGCCAGCAGGAGGGTGACTGAAGCTTTCTTT.

The chain uses TRBV7-9 and TRBJ2-1; 10 bases line up with TRBD2. The CDR3 consists of 17 residues. Germline V gene sequence: CDR1 SEHNR, CDR2 FQNEAQ (reference sequence). The V segment lost 1 base and the J segment 4 bases; nucleotides outside the gene matches: 7. CDR3: CASSLVRSGGVYNEQFF. DNA of the CDR3: TGTGCCAGCAGCTTAGTGAGAAGCGGGGGGGTTTACAATGAGCAGTTCTTC. The whole variable domain, filled in from reference TRBV7-9 and TRBJ2-1, reads DTGVSQNPRHKITKRGQNVTFRCDPISEHNRLYWYRQTLGQGPEFLTYFQNEAQLEKSRLLSDRFSAERPKGSFSTLEIQRTEQGDSAMYLCASSLVRSGGVYNEQFFGPGTRLTVL.

The V and J genes are TRBV18 and TRBJ1-1; D is unresolved. CDR3 length: 13 residues. V was shortened by 3 bases and J by 9 bases, with 14 bases between the two germline ends. Germline assignment: CDR1 KGHSH and CDR2 LQKENI. The CDR3 sequence: CASSPKGGVKAFF. CDR3 nucleotides: TGTGCCAGCTCACCGAAAGGTGGAGTTAAAGCTTTCTTT.